This entry lists 8 T cell receptor beta chains sequenced from one sample in a study of vaccination and CD4 T cells after COVID-19. Treatment here: roughly ten-day PBMC culture with coronavirus spike peptide pools or control peptides (ViraFEST assay). Their cognate antigens are unknown. With the Oncomine TCR Beta short-read assay, DNA from cultured CD4+ T cells was sequenced. TCRdb called the PCR reads again in MiXCR, with one record for every CDR3 protein. The table has 21,000 or so distinct CDR3 sequences, about 45% seen once. Sequenced input: CD4+ T cells from blood, cultured in vitro. All receptors come from a human donor who had recovered from COVID-19.

The chain recombines TRBV28 with TRBJ1-1, with no clear D. The germline CDR1 and CDR2 sequences are MDHEN and SYDVKM. With 4 bases removed from V and 11 bases from J, the gap between germline ends came to 14 bases. The CDR3 runs to 12 residues. CDR3 DNA sequence: TGTGCCAGCAGTTCTAGTGGCTGGGTGGCTTTCTTT. Translation: CASSSSGWVAFF.

The rearrangement links TRBV10-3 to TRBJ1-5; TRBD1 might be the D (5 bases). Per the germline V gene, CDR1 is ENHRY and CDR2 is SYGVKD. Trimming shortened V by 11 bases and J by 4 bases, and 21 bases separated the two germline ends. The CDR3 loop spans 15 amino acids. CDR3: CAAGPGERKNQPQHF. In DNA form, the CDR3 reads TGTGCCGCGGGGCCGGGAGAACGCAAAAATCAGCCCCAGCATTTT.

In this sample, this clonotype turned up a few times. A junction boundary mismatches the germline segment, possibly from a read error. CDR3 sequence reads: CASSRPGGSYSYTF. CDR3 bases: TGTGCCAGCAGCCGGCCAGGGGGTTCCTATAGCTACACCTTC. The chain uses TRBV7-9 and TRBJ1-2, with TRBD1 matching 7 bases. The germline gives CDR1 SEHNR, CDR2 FQNEAQ (reference sequence). This CDR3 comprises 14 residues.

The chain combines TRBV2 with TRBJ1-5, with no clear D. Trimming shortened V by 4 bases and J by 5 bases, and 9 bases separated the two germline ends. The CDR3 length is 13 residues. Germline V gene sequence: CDR1 SNHLY, CDR2 FYNNEI. The CDR3 bases are TGTGCCAGCAGTGGAGACGGCGATCAGCCCCAGCATTTT. Translated: CASSGDGDQPQHF.

The rearrangement links TRBV3-1 to TRBJ1-5, with a weak D call TRBD1 (5 bases). V lost 3 bases and J 5 bases, leaving 8 bases between the germline ends. CDR3 length equals 13 residues. The germline gives CDR1 LGHDT, CDR2 YNNKEL (reference sequence). Written as DNA, the CDR3 is TGTGCCAGCAGCCAGGGGGGAGATCAGCCCCAGCATTTT. As protein: CASSQGGDQPQHF.

This clonotype was detected only a few times. The chain carries TRBV11-2 and TRBJ1-2, with TRBD1 identical over 7 bases. The J segment lost 8 bases and the V segment lost 5 bases, leaving 8 bases of the junction unmatched. CDR3 length equals 13 residues. Per germline, CDR1 SGHAT and CDR2 FQNNGV. Written as DNA, the CDR3 is TGTGCCAGCAGCCCGGACAGGTGGGGAGGCTACACCTTC. It specifies CASSPDRWGGYTF.

In its sample, this clonotype was seen a few times. The CDR3 protein is CASSLAHDRFYEQYF. For the CDR3, the DNA is TGTGCCAGCAGCTTAGCGCACGACAGGTTCTACGAGCAGTACTTC. This sequence joins TRBV7-2 and TRBJ2-7; possibly TRBD1 for D (6 bases). CDR3 length equals 15 residues. Looked up from germline, CDR1 is SGHTA and CDR2 is FQGNSA. V was cut by 0 bases and J by 3 bases, with 12 bases left in between.

The chain couples TRBV7-2 to TRBJ1-2; a possible D gene is TRBD1 (6 bases). Germline assignment: CDR1 SGHTA and CDR2 FQGNSA. The CDR3 is 13 amino acids. V was pared by 3 bases and J by 3 bases, with 8 bases between. The CDR3 nucleotides read TGTGCCAGCAGCTTGACAGGTCACTATGGCTACACCTTC. It yields the protein CASSLTGHYGYTF.